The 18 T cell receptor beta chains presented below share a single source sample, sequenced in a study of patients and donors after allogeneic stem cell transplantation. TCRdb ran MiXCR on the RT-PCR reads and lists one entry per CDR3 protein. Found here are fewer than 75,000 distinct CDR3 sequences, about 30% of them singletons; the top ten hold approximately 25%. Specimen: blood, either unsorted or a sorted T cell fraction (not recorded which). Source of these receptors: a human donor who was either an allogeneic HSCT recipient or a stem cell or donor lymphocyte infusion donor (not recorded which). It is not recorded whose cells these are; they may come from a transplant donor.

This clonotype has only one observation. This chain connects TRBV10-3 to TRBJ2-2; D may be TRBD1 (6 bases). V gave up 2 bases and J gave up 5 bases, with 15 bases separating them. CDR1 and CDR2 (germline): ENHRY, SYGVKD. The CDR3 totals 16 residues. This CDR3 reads CAISEPWTARTGELFF. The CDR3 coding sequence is TGTGCCATCAGTGAGCCATGGACAGCTAGAACCGGGGAGCTGTTTTTT.

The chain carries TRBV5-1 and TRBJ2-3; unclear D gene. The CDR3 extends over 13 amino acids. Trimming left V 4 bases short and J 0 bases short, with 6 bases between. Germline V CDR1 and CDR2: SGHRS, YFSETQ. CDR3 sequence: CASSVPSTDTQYF. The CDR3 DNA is TGCGCCAGCAGCGTACCTAGCACAGATACGCAGTATTTT.

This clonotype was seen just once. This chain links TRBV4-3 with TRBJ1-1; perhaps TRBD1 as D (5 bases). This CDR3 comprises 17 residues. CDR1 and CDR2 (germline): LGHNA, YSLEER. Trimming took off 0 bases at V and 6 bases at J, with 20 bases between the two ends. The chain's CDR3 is CASSQDRWQGIAAEAFF. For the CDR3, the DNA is TGCGCCAGCAGCCAAGATCGGTGGCAGGGAATAGCCGCTGAAGCTTTCTTT.

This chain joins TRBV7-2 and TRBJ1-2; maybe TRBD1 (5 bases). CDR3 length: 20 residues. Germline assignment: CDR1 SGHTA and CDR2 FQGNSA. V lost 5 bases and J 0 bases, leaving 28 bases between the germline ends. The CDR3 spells CASSPVRWTTTEQANYGYTF. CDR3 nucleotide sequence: TGTGCCAGCAGCCCCGTCCGATGGACAACGACGGAACAAGCTAACTATGGCTACACCTTC.

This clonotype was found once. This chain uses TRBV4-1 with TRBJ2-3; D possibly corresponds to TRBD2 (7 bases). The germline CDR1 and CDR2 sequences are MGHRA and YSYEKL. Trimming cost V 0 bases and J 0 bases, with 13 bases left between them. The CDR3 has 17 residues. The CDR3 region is CASSQDGRGGSTDTQYF. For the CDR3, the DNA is TGCGCCAGCAGCCAAGACGGAAGGGGGGGTAGCACAGATACGCAGTATTTT.

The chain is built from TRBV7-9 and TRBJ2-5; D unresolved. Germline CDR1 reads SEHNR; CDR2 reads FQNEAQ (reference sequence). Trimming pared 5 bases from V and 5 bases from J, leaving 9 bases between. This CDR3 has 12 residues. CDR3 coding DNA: TGTGCCAGCAGCCTAGTGGTGGAGACCCAGTACTTC. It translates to CASSLVVETQYF.

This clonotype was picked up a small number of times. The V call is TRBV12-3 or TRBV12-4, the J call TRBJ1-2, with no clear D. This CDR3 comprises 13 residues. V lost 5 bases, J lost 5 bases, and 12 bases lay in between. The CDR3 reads CASSNRVLYGYTF. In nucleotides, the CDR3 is TGTGCCAGCAGTAACAGAGTTCTGTATGGCTACACCTTC.

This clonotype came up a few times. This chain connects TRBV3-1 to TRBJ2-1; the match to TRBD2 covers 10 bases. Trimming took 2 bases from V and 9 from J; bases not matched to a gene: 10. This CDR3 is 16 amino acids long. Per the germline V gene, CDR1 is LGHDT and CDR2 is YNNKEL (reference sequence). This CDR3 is CASSQSGRLAGFEQFF. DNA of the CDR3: TGTGCCAGCAGCCAAAGTGGGCGACTAGCGGGCTTTGAGCAGTTCTTC.

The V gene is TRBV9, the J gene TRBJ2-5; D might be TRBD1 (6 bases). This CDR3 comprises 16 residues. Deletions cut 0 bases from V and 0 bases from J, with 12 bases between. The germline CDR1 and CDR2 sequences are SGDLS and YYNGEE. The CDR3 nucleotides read TGTGCCAGCAGCGTAGGGGCTGGACAGCACCAAGAGACCCAGTACTTC. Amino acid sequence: CASSVGAGQHQETQYF.

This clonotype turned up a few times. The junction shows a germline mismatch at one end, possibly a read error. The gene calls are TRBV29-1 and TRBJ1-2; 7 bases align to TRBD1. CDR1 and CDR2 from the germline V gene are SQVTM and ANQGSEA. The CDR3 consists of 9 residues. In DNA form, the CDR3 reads TGCAGCGCAGGGGGATCTCAGGGCTTC. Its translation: CSAGGSQGF.

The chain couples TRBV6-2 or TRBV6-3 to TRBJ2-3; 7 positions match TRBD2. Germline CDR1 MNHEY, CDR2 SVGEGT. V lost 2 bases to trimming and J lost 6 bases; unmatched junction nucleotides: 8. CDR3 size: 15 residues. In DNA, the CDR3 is TGTGCCAGCAGTTACGGCGGGAGCTCCTCGGATACGCAGTATTTT. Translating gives CASSYGGSSSDTQYF.

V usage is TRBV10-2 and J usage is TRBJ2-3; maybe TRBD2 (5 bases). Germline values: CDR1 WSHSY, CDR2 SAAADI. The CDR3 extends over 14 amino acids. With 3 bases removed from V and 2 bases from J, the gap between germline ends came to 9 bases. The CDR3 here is CASSDSALTDTQYF. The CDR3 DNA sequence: TGCGCCAGCAGTGATAGCGCCCTCACAGATACGCAGTATTTT.

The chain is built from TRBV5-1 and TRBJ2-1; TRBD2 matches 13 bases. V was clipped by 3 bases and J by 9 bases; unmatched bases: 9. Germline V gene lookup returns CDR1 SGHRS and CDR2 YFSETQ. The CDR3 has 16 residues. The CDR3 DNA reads TGCGCCAGCAGCTCCGGACTAGCGGGAGTCCACGGTGAGCAGTTCTTC. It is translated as CASSSGLAGVHGEQFF.

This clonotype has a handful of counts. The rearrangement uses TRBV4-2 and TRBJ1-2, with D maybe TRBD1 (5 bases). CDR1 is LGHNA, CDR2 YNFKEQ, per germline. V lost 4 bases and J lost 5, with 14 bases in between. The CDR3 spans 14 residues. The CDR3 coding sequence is TGTGCCAGCAGCCGGGGGACGCCAGATTATGGCTACACCTTC. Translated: CASSRGTPDYGYTF.

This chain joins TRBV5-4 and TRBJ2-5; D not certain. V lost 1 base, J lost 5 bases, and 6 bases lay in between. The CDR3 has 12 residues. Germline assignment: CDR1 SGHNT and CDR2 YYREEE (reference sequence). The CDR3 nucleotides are TGTGCCAGCAGCTTGACCCGGGAGACCCAGTACTTC. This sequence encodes CASSLTRETQYF. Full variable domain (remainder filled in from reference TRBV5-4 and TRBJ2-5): ETGVTQSPTHLIKTRGQQVTLRCSSQSGHNTVSWYQQALGQGPQFIFQYYREEENGRGNFPPRFSGLQFPNYSSELNVNALELDDSALYLCASSLTRETQYFGPGTRLLVL.

The DNA of the CDR3 is TGTGCCAGCAGCCCACGAGGTGGGTTGGGCACTGAAGCTTTCTTT. This sequence encodes CASSPRGGLGTEAFF. This chain links TRBV7-3 with TRBJ1-1; D is unclear. The CDR3 has 15 residues. Deletions cut 5 bases from V and 4 bases from J, with 17 bases between. CDR1 and CDR2 from the germline V gene are SGHTA and FQGTGA.

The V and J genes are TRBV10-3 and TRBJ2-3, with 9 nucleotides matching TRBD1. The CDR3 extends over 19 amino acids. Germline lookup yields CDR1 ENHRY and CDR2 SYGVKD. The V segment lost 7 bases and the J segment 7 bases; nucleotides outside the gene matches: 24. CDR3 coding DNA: TGTGCCATCACTCCCTTCCCCGGGACAGGGTGGATCTCCTTGTATACGCAGTATTTT. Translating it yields CAITPFPGTGWISLYTQYF.

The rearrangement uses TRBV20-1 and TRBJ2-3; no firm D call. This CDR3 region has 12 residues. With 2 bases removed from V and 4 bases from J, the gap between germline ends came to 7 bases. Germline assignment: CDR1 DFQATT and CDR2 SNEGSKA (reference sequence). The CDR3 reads CSARRSADTQYF. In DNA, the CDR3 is TGCAGTGCTAGAAGGTCGGCAGATACGCAGTATTTT.